This T cell receptor beta chain appears in the sequencing data of a study of blood T cell repertoires in COVID-19. Assay used: immunoSEQ multiplex PCR; TCRdb lists only in-frame clones, some missing. The sample yields 280,000 or so clones, around 87% seen once. Germline V lookup: CDR1 SEHNR, CDR2 FQNEAQ (reference sequence). V was clipped by 3 bases and J by 5 bases, with 5 bases between them. This CDR3 is built from 11 residues. Cohorts were determined from participant-reported clinical history. The sequencing sample was made of PBMCs or T cells enriched from blood (not recorded which). The chain uses TRBV7-9 and TRBJ2-7, with TRBD2 as a possible D gene (5 bases). This TCR was sampled from a woman aged 18-29 years with acute COVID-19. This CDR3 is CASSFGDEQYF. CDR3 DNA: TGTGCCAGCAGCTTCGGGGACGAGCAGTACTTC.